A single sample gave rise to the 14 T cell receptor beta chains below, sequenced in a study of cytomegalovirus exposure and HLA in healthy donors. The PCR employed 60 Vbeta primers together with 13 Jbeta primers. Profiled with immunoSEQ multiplex PCR; TCRdb holds only in-frame clones, not every one. The data show 110,000 to 150,000 clones, around 72% seen once. The sample comprised PBMCs. These TCRs come from a man between 40 and 49 years old in good health and CMV-seronegative.

The J gene is TRBJ2-3, the V gene TRBV7-2, with TRBD2 identical over 8 bases. The V and J ends lost 2 bases and 2 bases, in that order; junction bases with no gene match: 6. CDR1 and CDR2 from the germline V gene are SGHTA and FQGNSA. The CDR3 runs 16 residues. The CDR3 reads CASSLLGLGSTDTQYF. CDR3 DNA sequence: TGTGCCAGCAGCTTACTGGGACTAGGTTCCACAGATACGCAGTATTTT. Variable domain in full (rest from reference TRBV7-2 and TRBJ2-3): GAGVSQSPSNKVTEKGKDVELRCDPISGHTALYWYRQSLGQGLEFLIYFQGNSAPDKSGLPSDRFSAERTGGSVSTLTIQRTQQEDSAVYLCASSLLGLGSTDTQYFGPGTRLTVL.

The chain employs TRBV2 and TRBJ1-5; D perhaps matches TRBD1 (6 bases). V dropped 6 bases and J dropped 6 bases, with 15 bases sitting between them. Germline CDR1 is SNHLY and CDR2 is FYNNEI. This CDR3 region has 14 residues. CDR3 in amino acids: CASRETGPGQPQHF. DNA of the CDR3: TGTGCCAGCAGGGAGACAGGCCCGGGTCAGCCCCAGCATTTT.

J is TRBJ1-5 and V is TRBV6-1; D gene uncertain. Trimming cost V 3 bases and J 3 bases, with 6 bases left between them. Germline V lookup: CDR1 MNHNS, CDR2 SASEGT. The CDR3 length is 13 residues. Written as DNA, the CDR3 is TGTGCCAGCAGTGACACATACAATCAGCCCCAGCATTTT. This encodes CASSDTYNQPQHF.

The chain recombines TRBV27 with TRBJ2-3, with TRBD1 matching over 10 bases. Germline-derived CDR1 and CDR2 are MNHEY and SMNVEV (reference sequence). The CDR3 loop spans 16 amino acids. Trimming cost V 6 bases and J 4 bases; bases outside gene matches: 10. CDR3 DNA: TGTGCCAGCAGCCCCGGGACAGGGGTTGAGGCAGATACGCAGTATTTT. It encodes CASSPGTGVEADTQYF.

This clone was detected once. J is TRBJ2-7 and V is TRBV6-1; 8 bases are a match to TRBD1. The V segment lost 8 bases and the J segment 3 bases; nucleotides outside the gene matches: 6. Looked up from germline, CDR1 is MNHNS and CDR2 is SASEGT. This CDR3 has 13 amino acids. The CDR3 is CASGPGQDYEQYF. CDR3 bases: TGTGCCAGCGGACCGGGACAGGACTACGAGCAGTACTTC.

The V gene is TRBV5-1, the J gene TRBJ1-1; D remains ambiguous. The length of the CDR3 is 15 residues. V was pared by 4 bases and J by 1 base, with 14 bases between. CDR1 is SGHRS, CDR2 YFSETQ, per germline. CDR3 residues: CASSMGVGTNTEAFF. The CDR3 DNA reads TGCGCCAGCAGCATGGGTGTGGGCACGAACACTGAAGCTTTCTTT.

This chain joins TRBV6-5 and TRBJ2-5; 14 nucleotides line up with TRBD2. The CDR3 loop spans 15 amino acids. CDR1 is MNHEY and CDR2 is SVGAGI in the germline V gene. After removal of 2 bases from V and 10 bases from J, the junction contained 6 bases not matched to a gene. The CDR3 DNA sequence: TGTGCCAGCAGTTACCCCTCAGGGACTAGCGGGAGCCAGTACTTC. It encodes CASSYPSGTSGSQYF.

Worth noting for this clone: Different DNA sequences within this sample yield the same CDR3. The chain links TRBV28 to TRBJ2-7; no firm D call. V dropped 6 bases and J dropped 3 bases, with 6 bases sitting between them. CDR1 MDHEN and CDR2 SYDVKM come from the germline V gene. The CDR3 has 11 residues. The CDR3 DNA reads as TGTGCCAGCAGGGGCGACTACGAGCAGTACTTC. It translates to CASRGDYEQYF.

The V call is TRBV28, the J call TRBJ2-7, with a tentative D call TRBD2 (5 bases). Looked up from germline, CDR1 is MDHEN and CDR2 is SYDVKM. The CDR3 runs 15 residues. Trimming shortened V by 3 bases and J by 2 bases, and 14 bases separated the two germline ends. CDR3: CASSFIRDGTYEQYF. The CDR3 DNA sequence: TGTGCCAGCAGTTTTATCCGAGACGGGACCTACGAGCAGTACTTC. Based on the CDR3 plus reference TRBV28 and TRBJ2-7, the full variable domain is DVKVTQSSRYLVKRTGEKVFLECVQDMDHENMFWYRQDPGLGLRLIYFSYDVKMKEKGDIPEGYSVSREKKERFSLILESASTNQTSMYLCASSFIRDGTYEQYFGPGTRLTVT.

V usage is TRBV28 and J usage is TRBJ1-2; 9 nucleotides match TRBD1. The J segment lost 6 bases and the V segment lost 4 bases, leaving 9 bases of the junction unmatched. CDR1 is MDHEN, CDR2 SYDVKM, per germline. There are 15 residues in the CDR3. The CDR3 DNA reads as TGTGCCAGCAGTTCCCTCCGGACAGGGGAGGATGGCTACACCTTC. Translated: CASSSLRTGEDGYTF.

The chain links TRBV25-1 to TRBJ2-7; 7 bases are a match to TRBD1. This CDR3 contains 12 residues. Losses at the gene ends were 6 bases for V and 1 base for J; bases not matched to a gene: 0. Looked up from germline, CDR1 is MGHDK and CDR2 is SYGVNS. The CDR3 is CASRDRSYEQYF. In DNA form, the CDR3 reads TGTGCCAGCAGGGACAGGTCCTACGAGCAGTACTTC.

V usage is TRBV7-2 and J usage is TRBJ1-2; 9 nucleotides agree with TRBD1. The CDR3 contains 15 residues. The V segment lost 3 bases and the J segment 2 bases; nucleotides outside the gene matches: 4. Germline V CDR1 and CDR2: SGHTA, FQGNSA. As DNA, the CDR3 is TGTGCCAGCAGCTTCTGGGACAGGGAGAACTATGGCTACACCTTC. Amino acids: CASSFWDRENYGYTF.

The chain links TRBV4-1 to TRBJ1-1, with 10 positions matching TRBD1. This CDR3 spans 17 amino acids. Germline lookup yields CDR1 MGHRA and CDR2 YSYEKL. The V gene end was trimmed by 3 bases and the J gene end by 0 bases; junction bases not matched to a gene: 7. The DNA of the CDR3 is TGCGCCAGCAGCCAGGGACAGGGGATGGGGATGAACACTGAAGCTTTCTTT. Translation: CASSQGQGMGMNTEAFF.

This chain links TRBV5-4 with TRBJ2-5, with D perhaps TRBD2 (5 bases). V was shortened by 5 bases and J by 7 bases, with 15 bases between the two germline ends. The CDR3 is made up of 13 amino acids. Germline CDR1 and CDR2: SGHNT and YYREEE (reference sequence). The CDR3 protein is CASSTDPRGTQYF. For the CDR3, the DNA is TGTGCCAGCAGTACCGATCCCCGGGGGACCCAGTACTTC.